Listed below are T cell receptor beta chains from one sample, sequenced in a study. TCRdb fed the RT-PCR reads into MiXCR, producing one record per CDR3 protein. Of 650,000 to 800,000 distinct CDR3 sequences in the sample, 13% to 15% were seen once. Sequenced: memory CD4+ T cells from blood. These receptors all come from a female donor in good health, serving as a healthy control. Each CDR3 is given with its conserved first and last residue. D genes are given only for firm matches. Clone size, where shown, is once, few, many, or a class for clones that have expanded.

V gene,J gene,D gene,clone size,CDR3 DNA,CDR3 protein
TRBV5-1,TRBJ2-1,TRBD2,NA,TGCGCCAGCCATGAGCCTAGCGGGAACAATGAGCAGTTCTTC,CASHEPSGNNEQFF
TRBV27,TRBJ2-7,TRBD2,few,TGTGCCAGCAGTTCGGGCGGGAGTGGTGCCTACGAGCAGTACTTC,CASSSGGSGAYEQYF
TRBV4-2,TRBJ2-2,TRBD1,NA,TGTGCCAGCAGCCAAGCACAGGGGGCGAGCACCGGGGAGCTGTTTTTT,CASSQAQGASTGELFF
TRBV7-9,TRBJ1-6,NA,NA,TGTGCCAGCAGCTTAGATTTCGGACCCCTCCACTTT,CASSLDFGPLHF
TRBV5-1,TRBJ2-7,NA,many,TGCGCCAGCAGCTTAGGGGGGAAGGACGAGCAGTACTTC,CASSLGGKDEQYF
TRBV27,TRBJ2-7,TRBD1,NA,TGTGCCAGCAGTCCCGGGACAGGGTTCTCTTCCGAGCAGTACTTC,CASSPGTGFSSEQYF
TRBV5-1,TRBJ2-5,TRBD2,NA,TGCGCCAGCAGCTTGGGGCTGGGACTAGCATCAGAGACCCAGTACTTC,CASSLGLGLASETQYF
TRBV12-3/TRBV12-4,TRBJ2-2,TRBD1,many,TGTGCCAGCAGTGCACAGGGGTTCGGGGAGCTGTTTTTT,CASSAQGFGELFF
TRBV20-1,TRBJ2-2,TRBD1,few,TGCAGTGCCGTGGGACAGCCGAACACCGGGGAGCTGTTTTTT,CSAVGQPNTGELFF
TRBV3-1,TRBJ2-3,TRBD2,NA,TGTGCCAGCAGTAAAACTAGCGGGGGGGGCACAGATACGCAGTATTTT,CASSKTSGGGTDTQYF
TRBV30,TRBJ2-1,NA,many,TGTGCCTGGAGGTCTTTGATTTGGGGGAATGAGCAGTTCTTC,CAWRSLIWGNEQFF
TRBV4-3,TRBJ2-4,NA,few,TGCGCCAGCAGTCGGACCTCCGGCGTTGGCATTCAGTACTTC,CASSRTSGVGIQYF
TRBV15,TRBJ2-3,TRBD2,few,TGTGCCACCAGCAGTTCTCTAGGGACTAGTTCAAATACGCAGTATTTT,CATSSSLGTSSNTQYF
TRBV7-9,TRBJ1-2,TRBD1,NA,TGTGCCAGCAGCGCAGACAGGGTTGGCTACACCTTC,CASSADRVGYTF
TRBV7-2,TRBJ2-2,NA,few,TGTGCCAGCAGCTTCACAGGGAGCACCGGGGAGCTGTTTTTT,CASSFTGSTGELFF
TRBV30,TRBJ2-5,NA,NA,TGTGCCTGGACGGTGGGTAGGGGCCTTCGGCAGTACTTC,CAWTVGRGLRQYF
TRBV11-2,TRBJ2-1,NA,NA,TGTGCCAGCAGCTTAGGGATTCAGGTCGGCCGCGAGCAGTTCTTC,CASSLGIQVGREQFF
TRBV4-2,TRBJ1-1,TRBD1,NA,TGTGCCAGCAGCCCTCGGACAGGGAGGGGGTCGAACACTGAAGCTTTCTTT,CASSPRTGRGSNTEAFF
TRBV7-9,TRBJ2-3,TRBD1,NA,TGTGCCAGCAGCTTCGGGACAGGGATCACAGATACGCAGTATTTT,CASSFGTGITDTQYF
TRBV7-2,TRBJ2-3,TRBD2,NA,TGTGCCAGCAGCTTAGTTAGCGGGGCCACCCAATCTACGCAGTATTTT,CASSLVSGATQSTQYF
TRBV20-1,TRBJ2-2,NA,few,TGCAGTGCTAGAGATCGTAAGACACATCCGGTAGAGCTGTTTTTT,CSARDRKTHPVELFF
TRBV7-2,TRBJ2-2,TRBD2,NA,TGTGCCAGCAGCGCCCGACTAGCGGGAGTGGCCGGGGAGCTGTTTTTT,CASSARLAGVAGELFF
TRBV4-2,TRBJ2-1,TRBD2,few,TGTGCCAGCAGCCAAGTCGGGGGCACCGGGACTAGCGGATACAATGAGCAGTTCTTC,CASSQVGGTGTSGYNEQFF
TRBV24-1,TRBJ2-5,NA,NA,TGTGCCACCAGTGATTTAAAGATCGGCCAAGAGACCCAGTACTTC,CATSDLKIGQETQYF
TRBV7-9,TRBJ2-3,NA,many,TGTGCCAGCAGCCCCCGGGGACCAGATACGCAGTATTTT,CASSPRGPDTQYF
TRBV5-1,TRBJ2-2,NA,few,TGCGCCAGCAGCTTAACCGGGACCACCGGGGAGCTGTTTTTT,CASSLTGTTGELFF
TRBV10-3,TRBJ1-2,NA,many,TGTGCCATCAGTGCCGGACAGACTAACTATGGCTACACCTTC,CAISAGQTNYGYTF
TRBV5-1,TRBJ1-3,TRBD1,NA,TGCGCCAGCAGCGCGGGACAGTGGGGTCGTGGGTCTGGAAACACCATATATTTT,CASSAGQWGRGSGNTIYF
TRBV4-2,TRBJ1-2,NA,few,TGTGCCAGCAGCCAAGATCGGGGACCTAACTATGGCTACACCTTC,CASSQDRGPNYGYTF
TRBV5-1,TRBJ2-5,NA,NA,TGCGCCAGCAGCTTGTCACCCGGGACGGGGGTGGAGACCCAGTACTTC,CASSLSPGTGVETQYF
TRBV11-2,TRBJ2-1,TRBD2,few,TGTGCCAGCAGCTTAGCGGCGGGAGGGGGGATCCATGAGCAGTTCTTC,CASSLAAGGGIHEQFF
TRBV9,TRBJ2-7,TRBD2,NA,TGTGCCAGCAGCGTAGTGCCTAGCGGGAGTCTGAACGAGCAGTACTTC,CASSVVPSGSLNEQYF
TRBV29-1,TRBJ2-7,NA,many,TGCAGCGTTGGTGGTAGGGACTGGAACGAGCAGTACTTC,CSVGGRDWNEQYF
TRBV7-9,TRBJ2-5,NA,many,TGTGCCAGCAGCTTAATCGGTGTGGGAGCCCAAGAGACCCAGTACTTC,CASSLIGVGAQETQYF
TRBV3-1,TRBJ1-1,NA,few,TGTGCCAGCAGCCAAGTTACGGGGGACACTGAAGCTTTCTTT,CASSQVTGDTEAFF
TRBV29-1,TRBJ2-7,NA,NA,TGCAGCGTTGGGACAGCGCCTAACTACGAGCAGTACTTC,CSVGTAPNYEQYF
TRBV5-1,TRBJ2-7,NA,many,TGCGCCAGCAGCACTGGGTCGGGCCCCGAGCAGTACTTC,CASSTGSGPEQYF
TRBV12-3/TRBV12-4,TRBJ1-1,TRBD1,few,TGTGCCAGCAGTGCCGGACAGGGGGATGGTGAAGCTTTCTTT,CASSAGQGDGEAFF
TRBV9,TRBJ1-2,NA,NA,TGTGCCAGCAGTGAAGGGGGGCGGGGCTATGGCTACACCTTC,CASSEGGRGYGYTF
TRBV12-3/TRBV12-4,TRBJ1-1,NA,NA,TGTGGCAGCAGTCCTCACAGACAGAACACTGAAGCTTTCTTT,CGSSPHRQNTEAFF
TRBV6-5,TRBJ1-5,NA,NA,TGTGCCAGCAGTTACTCGAAGGACCCCCATCAGCCCCAGCATTTT,CASSYSKDPHQPQHF
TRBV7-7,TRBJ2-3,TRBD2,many,TGTGCTAGCAGTCCGGGACTAGCGGGAGTCTCAAATACGCAGTATTTT,CASSPGLAGVSNTQYF
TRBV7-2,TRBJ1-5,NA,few,TGTGCCAGCAGCTTGTGGCTCAATCAGCCCCAGCATTTT,CASSLWLNQPQHF